A single count supports the clone carrying this TCR beta chain. Its antigen is not identified. This record comes from a study of shared clonotypes between healthy human individuals. Notes on the study in general: Sequencing depth was expected to influence donor clonotype sharing. Genetic and exposure-history diversity was limited by the small donor number. Non-shared clonotypes had lower generation probabilities than those shared by all four donors.

This table comes from immunoSEQ multiplex PCR, and its TCRdb copy is limited to in-frame clones, with some not included. The sample has about 1 million clones, 65% to 75% seen once; the top ten hold approximately 1.5%. CDR1 and CDR2 from the germline V gene are SNHLY and FYNNEI. The CDR3 runs to 14 residues. Trimming removed 1 base at V and 10 bases at J, with 14 bases between. Those who donated, Caucasian adults without exception, all lived in Nashville, Tennessee. V gene TRBV2 combines with J gene TRBJ1-5; maybe TRBD1 (5 bases). The sequence was obtained from a man younger than 35 in good health. What was sequenced was memory CD4+ T cells sorted from blood. The sample's subset: CD45RA-negative fraction. CDR3 coding DNA: TGTGCCAGCAGTGAAGTACGTCAGGGCGCACCCCAGCATTTT. Amino acids: CASSEVRQGAPQHF.